Listed below are T cell receptor beta chains from one sample, sequenced in a study of T cells in Graves' hyperthyroidism and ophthalmopathy. TCRdb re-called the multiplex PCR reads through MiXCR, storing one row per CDR3 protein. This table holds about 610,000 distinct CDR3 sequences, over 12% found once. The specimen sequenced was blood. The receptors derive from a woman in her 40s with Graves' ophthalmopathy. The CDR3 runs from the conserved cysteine through the conserved F or W.

J,V,CDR3
TRBJ2-7,TRBV6-1,CASSQRDRTYEQYF
TRBJ2-5,TRBV10-3,CAISDGGETQYF
TRBJ2-5,TRBV30,CAWSVSSGRARGETQYF
TRBJ2-2,TRBV15,CATSPRPGELFF
TRBJ1-1,TRBV25-1,CASSGYTEAFF
TRBJ2-4,TRBV11-2,CASSPLSLGLAGGVRNIQYF
TRBJ1-2,TRBV29-1,CSVDRLEGYTF
TRBJ1-5,TRBV20-1,CSASEGSHRQPQHF
TRBJ1-2,TRBV29-1,CSAWTALYGYTF
TRBJ2-7,TRBV6-2/TRBV6-3,CASSQLAGASYEQYF
TRBJ2-7,TRBV4-3,CASSQDLGKRDEQYF
TRBJ1-2,TRBV24-1,CATSDHRDREVYGYTF
TRBJ1-2,TRBV20-1,CSARDPGTRGYTF
TRBJ1-5,TRBV28,CATDRGTRYSNQPQHF
TRBJ1-2,TRBV18,CASSPPWGQTYGYTF
TRBJ2-2,TRBV19,CVSSRETSGEKNTGELFF
TRBJ2-1,TRBV19,CASSKSSGRDEQFF
TRBJ1-2,TRBV29-1,CSADSRGSQKNYGYTF
TRBJ1-2,TRBV19,CARPLEEDGYTF
TRBJ2-7,TRBV28,CASSRGFYEQYF
TRBJ2-7,TRBV6-5,CASSSSSDEQYF
TRBJ2-7,TRBV27,CASSSSAPYEQYF
TRBJ2-4,TRBV11-2,CASSLGTGWNIQYF
TRBJ2-2,TRBV15,CATSTARVVRTGELFF
TRBJ1-2,TRBV28,CASSLLTYQGNYGYTF
TRBJ1-1,TRBV20-1,CSARDPRDTVNTEAFF
TRBJ2-7,TRBV7-9,CASSPPDRAPAEQYF
TRBJ1-1,TRBV29-1,CSVGLGAETEAFF